The next 32 T cell receptor beta chains were all read from a single sample in a study of blood T cells in healthy people across ages (dated by TCRdb to between 2014 and 2017). The library came from 5' RACE. TCRdb names Illumina HiSeq 2500 as the instrument used. A second 7 to 11 cycle PCR used a sample-barcoded 5' primer and a J-beta primer mix. TCRdb trimmed public reads at Q25 via fastp, called clones via MiXCR and kept in-frame beta chains. Rows are combined by CDR3 protein, so each entry shows the most common genes and DNA. The table for this sample lists some 1 million distinct CDR3 sequences; over 35% of them were counted only once. Approximately 17% of the sample is taken by the ten largest. The sequencing input was blood. These receptors came from a woman between 55 and 75 years old in good health.

This rearrangement joins TRBV27 to TRBJ2-1; no firm D call. Germline loops: CDR1 MNHEY, CDR2 SMNVEV (reference sequence). The CDR3 covers 15 residues. The ends were cut back, 2 bases at V and 1 base at J, with 9 bases in the middle. CDR3 bases: TGTGCCAGCAGTTTACTAGTTGTGTCCTACAATGAGCAGTTCTTC. Translated, it gives CASSLLVVSYNEQFF.

For the CDR3, the DNA is TGCAGTGCCCAGAGGCCAGGGTTGAACTACGAGCAGTACTTC. Its protein is CSAQRPGLNYEQYF. This rearrangement joins TRBV20-1 to TRBJ2-7; D is perhaps TRBD1 (5 bases). The CDR3 spans 14 residues. CDR1 DFQATT and CDR2 SNEGSKA come from the germline V gene (reference sequence). V was cut by 6 bases and J by 3 bases, with 18 bases left in between.

This clonotype is a singleton in its sample. A single base separates this from a much larger clone, so it may be a read error. V is TRBV7-6 and J is TRBJ2-7; D is ambiguous. The germline V gene encodes CDR1 SGHVS and CDR2 FNYEAQ. This CDR3 has 13 residues. The CDR3, as DNA: TGTGCCAGCAGCGTAGCAGAAACCTACGAGCAGTACTTC. Its translation: CASSVAETYEQYF.

The chain carries TRBV7-9 and TRBJ1-1; 7 nucleotides agree with TRBD1. Germline V lookup: CDR1 SEHNR, CDR2 FQNEAQ (reference sequence). CDR3 length: 15 residues. V gave up 5 bases and J gave up 4 bases; unmatched junction bases: 10. CDR3 loop: CASSPRVAGGTEAFF. The CDR3 coding sequence is TGTGCCAGCAGCCCCCGGGTGGCAGGGGGCACTGAAGCTTTCTTT.

The chain combines TRBV4-2 with TRBJ2-7; TRBD1 matches 7 bases. V lost 4 bases, J lost 2 bases, and 8 bases stayed unmatched. Germline CDR1 LGHNA, CDR2 YNFKEQ. CDR3 length equals 15 residues. CDR3 protein: CASSPETGSPYEQYF. CDR3 coding DNA: TGTGCCAGCAGCCCAGAGACAGGGTCCCCCTACGAGCAGTACTTC.

This rearrangement joins TRBV28 to TRBJ1-6; 7 bases align to TRBD1. With 9 bases clipped from V and 4 bases from J, the junction kept 12 bases outside the gene matches. This CDR3 comprises 16 residues. CDR1 and CDR2 (germline): MDHEN, SYDVKM. The CDR3: CASLPSGTVYNSPLHF. The CDR3 nucleotides are TGTGCCAGTCTCCCGTCCGGGACAGTATATAATTCACCCCTCCACTTT.

This clonotype has only a few counts. The CDR3: CASSLKDRFYYDGYTF. The CDR3 DNA follows: TGTGCCAGCAGTCTCAAGGACAGGTTTTATTACGATGGCTACACCTTC. V and J are TRBV12-3 or TRBV12-4 and TRBJ1-2; 7 nucleotides align to TRBD1. The length of the CDR3 is 16 residues. Germline trimming cut 5 bases from V and 6 bases from J; bases unmatched to any gene: 15.

The chain couples TRBV7-2 to TRBJ1-1; D gene ambiguous. The CDR3 extends over 13 amino acids. Germline CDR1 reads SGHTA; CDR2 reads FQGNSA. Trimming pared 3 bases from V and 2 bases from J, leaving 7 bases between. The CDR3 nucleotides are TGTGCCAGCAGCTTTGGGAAAAACACTGAAGCTTTCTTT. This codes for CASSFGKNTEAFF.

V is TRBV29-1 and J is TRBJ1-1; D might be TRBD1 (6 bases). The CDR3 has 13 residues. Germline CDR1 is SQVTM and CDR2 is ANQGSEA. V was cut by 4 bases and J by 1 base, with 10 bases left in between. The CDR3 loop is CSVVQDRNTEAFF. The CDR3 nucleotides are TGCAGCGTTGTCCAGGACAGGAACACTGAAGCTTTCTTT.

This clonotype was seen only a few times. This chain connects TRBV11-2 to TRBJ2-3; unclear D gene. The germline V gene encodes CDR1 SGHAT and CDR2 FQNNGV. The CDR3 runs 13 residues. The V end lost 3 bases, the J end lost 6 bases, and 10 bases lay between the germline ends. The CDR3 DNA sequence: TGTGCCAGCAGCTTCTTTCCGGCGGATACGCAGTATTTT. Translated, it gives CASSFFPADTQYF.

The V call is TRBV15, the J call TRBJ2-3, with D maybe TRBD2 (6 bases). Germline V gives CDR1 LNHNV, CDR2 YYDKDF (reference sequence). V lost 5 bases and J 0 bases, leaving 12 bases between the germline ends. The CDR3 runs 15 residues. CDR3 nucleotides: TGTGCCACCAGCCCCGACGGAGGGAGCACAGATACGCAGTATTTT. Encoded protein: CATSPDGGSTDTQYF.

V usage is TRBV20-1 and J usage is TRBJ2-1, with a weak D call TRBD1 (7 bases). V was trimmed by 5 bases and J by 4 bases, leaving 18 bases between them. This CDR3 contains 15 residues. Looked up from germline, CDR1 is DFQATT and CDR2 is SNEGSKA (reference sequence). The CDR3 spells CSARPRDSGYNEQFF. The CDR3 nucleotides are TGCAGTGCTCGCCCCCGGGACAGCGGGTACAATGAGCAGTTCTTC.

This clonotype was observed a few times. The genes are TRBV3-1 and TRBJ1-2; TRBD1 is a possible D gene (6 bases). This CDR3 is built from 17 residues. The V end was cut by 0 bases, the J end by 1 base, with 15 bases between. Per germline, CDR1 LGHDT and CDR2 YNNKEL (reference sequence). CDR3 DNA sequence: TGTGCCAGCAGCCAAGATCGCAGGGGTTGGGGTAACTATGGCTACACCTTC. Amino acid sequence: CASSQDRRGWGNYGYTF. The full variable domain, with the rest looked up from reference TRBV3-1 and TRBJ1-2, is DTAVSQTPKYLVTQMGNDKSIKCEQNLGHDTMYWYKQDSKKFLKIMFSYNNKELIINETVPNRFSPKSPDKAHLNLHINSLELGDSAVYFCASSQDRRGWGNYGYTFGSGTRLTVV.

This chain links TRBV27 with TRBJ2-1; a possible D gene is TRBD1 (5 bases). The CDR3 extends over 15 amino acids. The V end was cut by 3 bases, the J end by 2 bases, with 11 bases between. The germline V gene encodes CDR1 MNHEY and CDR2 SMNVEV (reference sequence). The CDR3 here is CASSFGAPAYNEQFF. DNA for the CDR3: TGTGCCAGCAGTTTTGGGGCCCCAGCCTACAATGAGCAGTTCTTC.

This clonotype has a count of ten or more. V usage is TRBV9 and J usage is TRBJ2-3; a possible D gene is TRBD1 (6 bases). Trimming shortened V by 3 bases and J by 4 bases, and 9 bases separated the two germline ends. The germline gives CDR1 SGDLS, CDR2 YYNGEE. This CDR3 is built from 13 residues. The CDR3 DNA sequence: TGTGCCAGCAGCGAACAGGGTGCAGATACGCAGTATTTT. This encodes CASSEQGADTQYF.

This clonotype appeared a few times. The J gene is TRBJ2-3, the V gene TRBV29-1, with D perhaps being TRBD1 or TRBD2 (5 bases each). The germline V gene encodes CDR1 SQVTM and CDR2 ANQGSEA. The CDR3 has 16 residues. V was clipped by 4 bases and J by 3 bases, with 20 bases between them. The CDR3: CSVGGRGLAHTDTQYF. The DNA of the CDR3 is TGCAGCGTTGGGGGAAGGGGTCTAGCTCATACAGATACGCAGTATTTT.

This clonotype was seen a handful of times. V and J are TRBV2 and TRBJ2-3; TRBD2 agrees at 11 bases. The ends lost 3 bases at V and 5 bases at J; junction bases unmatched: 10. The CDR3 extends over 17 amino acids. Germline CDR1 reads SNHLY; CDR2 reads FYNNEI. The CDR3 here is CASSEELLGLAEDTQYF. CDR3 nucleotides: TGTGCCAGCAGTGAGGAACTCTTGGGACTAGCGGAAGATACGCAGTATTTT.

This clonotype was seen ten or more times. The V and J genes are TRBV18 and TRBJ2-5, with D possibly TRBD1 on 6 matching bases. The CDR3 sequence is 12 residues long. V was cut by 8 bases and J by 4 bases, with 11 bases left in between. Germline loops: CDR1 KGHSH, CDR2 LQKENI. CDR3 loop: CASSPGVETQYF. The CDR3 nucleotides are TGTGCCAGCAGCCCAGGGGTAGAGACCCAGTACTTC.

V usage is TRBV5-1 and J usage is TRBJ2-5; D tentatively reads TRBD1 or TRBD2 (5 bases each). The CDR3 sequence is 15 residues long. CDR1 and CDR2 (germline): SGHRS, YFSETQ. V was trimmed by 0 bases and J by 0 bases, leaving 9 bases between them. The DNA of the CDR3 is TGCGCCAGCAGCTTGGCGGGGCTGTACCAAGAGACCCAGTACTTC. The encoded protein is CASSLAGLYQETQYF.

This clonotype appeared a few times. J is TRBJ1-2 and V is TRBV12-5; 9 nucleotides align to TRBD1. CDR1 LGHNT and CDR2 FRNRAP come from the germline V gene. The CDR3 covers 13 residues. V shed 3 bases, J shed 8 bases, and the junction held 4 bases outside the gene matches. The CDR3 sequence is CASGFGTGIGYTF. The CDR3 nucleotides are TGTGCTAGTGGTTTTGGGACAGGGATCGGCTACACCTTC. Drawing the rest from reference TRBV12-5 and TRBJ1-2, the complete variable domain is DARVTQTPRHKVTEMGQEVTMRCQPILGHNTVFWYRQTMMQGLELLAYFRNRAPLDDSGMPKDRFSAEMPDATLATLKIQPSEPRDSAVYFCASGFGTGIGYTFGSGTRLTVV.

The chain uses TRBV7-9 and TRBJ1-2; perhaps TRBD1 as D (5 bases). This CDR3 has 14 amino acids. Trimming removed 1 base from V and 4 bases from J, with 10 bases in between. CDR1 is SEHNR, CDR2 FQNEAQ, per germline (reference sequence). DNA for the CDR3: TGTGCCAGCAGCTTAGAAGCTGGGGCCTATGGCTACACCTTC. This encodes CASSLEAGAYGYTF.

This clonotype was counted many times. This chain connects TRBV20-1 to TRBJ2-5, with 10 bases aligning to TRBD2. The trim removed 5 bases at V and 2 bases at J, leaving 8 bases unmatched. Germline lookup yields CDR1 DFQATT and CDR2 SNEGSKA (reference sequence). CDR3 length equals 15 residues. The CDR3 DNA is TGCAGTGCTGGACGGACTAGCGGAGGACAAGAGACCCAGTACTTC. Translated, it gives CSAGRTSGGQETQYF.

A word on this clonotype: A much larger clone is a single base away; this may be a read error. The chain links TRBV15 to TRBJ2-5; 13 bases fit TRBD2. Trimming at V came to 0 bases and at J to 11 bases, leaving 18 bases not matched to a gene. Per the germline V gene, CDR1 is LNHNV and CDR2 is YYDKDF (reference sequence). This CDR3 comprises 19 residues. This CDR3 is CATSRDSSWTSGSGNEQYF. The CDR3 DNA sequence: TGTGCCACCAGCAGAGATAGTAGTTGGACTAGCGGGAGTGGTAATGAGCAGTACTTC. Supplemented by reference TRBV15 and TRBJ2-5, the full variable domain reads DAMVIQNPRYQVTQFGKPVTLSCSQTLNHNVMYWYQQKSSQAPKLLFHYYDKDFNNEADTPDNFQSRRPNTSFCFLDIRSPGLGDTAMYLCATSRDSSWTSGSGNEQYFGPGTRLLVL.

This clonotype was seen a few times. The rearrangement uses TRBV20-1 and TRBJ2-7, with D perhaps TRBD2 (5 bases). Trimming removed 2 bases at V and 5 bases at J, with 10 bases between. This CDR3 contains 12 residues. CDR1 and CDR2 from the germline V gene are DFQATT and SNEGSKA (reference sequence). This CDR3 reads CSARSGRNEQYF. The CDR3 nucleotides are TGCAGTGCTAGAAGCGGACGGAACGAGCAGTACTTC.

J is TRBJ2-5 and V is TRBV7-9, with unresolved D. Germline V lookup: CDR1 SEHNR, CDR2 FQNEAQ (reference sequence). The CDR3 contains 13 residues. V was trimmed by 5 bases and J by 11 bases, leaving 18 bases between them. As DNA, the CDR3 is TGTGCCAGCAGCCCACCAGTTGCCTATGAGCAGTACTTC. Protein: CASSPPVAYEQYF.

V and J are TRBV20-1 and TRBJ1-4, with TRBD1 matching 9 bases. With V trimmed by 1 base and J by 7 bases, 10 bases remained unmatched. The germline V gene encodes CDR1 DFQATT and CDR2 SNEGSKA (reference sequence). The CDR3 contains 16 residues. In nucleotides, the CDR3 is TGCAGTGCTAGAGCTTCTATAGGACAGGGGAGTGAAAAACTGTTTTTT. This translates into CSARASIGQGSEKLFF.

The chain is built from TRBV29-1 and TRBJ2-3, with 8 bases aligning to TRBD2. This CDR3 has 16 amino acids. The ends lost 8 bases at V and 4 bases at J; junction bases unmatched: 17. Germline values: CDR1 SQVTM, CDR2 ANQGSEA. The CDR3 region is CSMGEGPGGFADTQYF. CDR3 sequence (DNA): TGCAGCATGGGGGAGGGGCCGGGAGGGTTCGCAGATACGCAGTATTTT.

The V and J genes are TRBV10-2 and TRBJ2-3; 8 positions match TRBD2. V was pared by 8 bases and J by 6 bases, with 13 bases of the junction left unmatched. The CDR3 consists of 15 residues. From germline, CDR1 is WSHSY and CDR2 SAAADI. Here the CDR3 DNA reads TGCGCCAGCGGGTACCTTAGCGGGAAGGACGATACGCAGTATTTT. This translates into CASGYLSGKDDTQYF.

The chain uses TRBV6-2 or TRBV6-3 and TRBJ2-4, with D tentatively TRBD1 or TRBD2 (5 bases each). The J call may be in error: the DNA end matches TRBJ2-7 better. The CDR3 contains 17 residues. Germline CDR1 MNHEY, CDR2 SVGEGT. The DNA for the CDR3 is TGTGCCAGCAGTGTCGACAGAACCCCGGGACGCGCCTACGAGCAGTACTTC. This gives the protein CASSVDRTPGRAYEQYF.

The V gene is TRBV7-3, the J gene TRBJ2-4; D is possibly TRBD1 (6 bases). The DNA end is more similar to TRBJ2-5, so the J call may be wrong. Germline lookup yields CDR1 SGHTA and CDR2 FQGTGA. The CDR3 is made up of 15 amino acids. CDR3 protein: CASSYGSGVRETQYF. The CDR3 region has the DNA TGTGCCAGCAGCTACGGCTCAGGGGTCCGAGAGACCCAGTACTTC.

This clonotype appeared many times. The J gene is TRBJ2-4, the V gene TRBV5-1; 13 bases match TRBD2. Near its end, the DNA agrees better with TRBJ2-7, so the J call may be wrong. CDR1 is SGHRS, CDR2 YFSETQ, per germline. The CDR3 has 16 residues. The CDR3 protein is CASSLGGTSGNNEQYF. The DNA for the CDR3 is TGCGCCAGCAGCTTGGGGGGGACTAGCGGGAACAACGAGCAGTACTTC.

V gene TRBV20-1 combines with J gene TRBJ2-3, with 7 positions matching TRBD2. The V segment lost 0 bases and the J segment 2 bases; nucleotides outside the gene matches: 5. This CDR3 contains 15 residues. Germline CDR1 is DFQATT and CDR2 is SNEGSKA (reference sequence). CDR3 coding DNA: TGCAGTGCTAGAGAGTTGGGGACTAACACAGATACGCAGTATTTT. Its translation: CSARELGTNTDTQYF.